The rows below give T cell receptor beta chains drawn from one sample of a study of post-analysis software for immune sequencing data. One entry per CDR3 protein results from TCRdb running MiXCR on the PCR reads. The table lists about 460,000 distinct CDR3 sequences, around 40% of them singletons. The sample taken for sequencing was blood. These receptor sequences come from a girl between 10 and 17 years old with multiple sclerosis. Each CDR3 is given with its conserved first and last residue. A D gene is named only where the DNA matches it firmly. Some rows have no size entry. The others give once, few or many, or a class for an expanded clone.

J | D | size | V | CDR3 | DNA
TRBJ2-7 | NA | NA | TRBV7-2 | CASSLTDRSSYEQYF | TGTGCCAGCAGCTTAACCGACCGGAGCTCCTACGAGCAGTACTTC
TRBJ1-1 | NA | NA | TRBV12-3/TRBV12-4 | CASILYGRQAEVTEAFF | TGTGCCAGCATTCTTTACGGGCGACAGGCCGAGGTCACTGAAGCTTTCTTT
TRBJ1-2 | TRBD1 | few | TRBV5-1 | CASSFEGADGYTF | TGCGCCAGCAGCTTCGAGGGGGCGGATGGCTACACCTTC
TRBJ1-2 | NA | NA | TRBV12-3/TRBV12-4 | CASSSNAGVNGYTF | TGTGCCAGCAGCTCAAACGCAGGGGTAAACGGCTACACCTTC
TRBJ1-3 | TRBD1 | NA | TRBV20-1 | CSAPGQGEGNTIYF | TGCAGTGCCCCCGGACAGGGGGAGGGAAACACCATATATTTT
TRBJ2-4 | TRBD1 | once | TRBV20-1 | CSAPDRGKSNIQYF | TGCAGTGCTCCGGACAGGGGCAAGTCAAACATTCAGTACTTC
TRBJ2-5 | TRBD2 | NA | TRBV2 | CASNPGTSGRLYF | TGTGCCAGCAACCCCGGGACTAGCGGGAGATTGTACTTC
TRBJ2-7 | TRBD2 | many | TRBV10-3 | CAISTGLEYEQYF | TGTGCCATCAGTACGGGACTAGAATACGAGCAGTACTTC
TRBJ2-5 | NA | few | TRBV21-1 | CASSIKDRGSQETQYF | TGTGCCAGCAGCATCAAGGACAGGGGGTCCCAAGAGACCCAGTACTTC
TRBJ1-1 | NA | NA | TRBV29-1 | CSVHSGSVGTEAFF | TGCAGCGTCCACTCGGGGTCGGTGGGCACTGAAGCTTTCTTT
TRBJ2-7 | NA | NA | TRBV7-8 | CASSSTLLYEQYF | TGTGCCAGCAGCTCTACTCTCCTTTACGAGCAGTACTTC
TRBJ2-7 | TRBD1 | NA | TRBV15 | CATSRDVGQGYEQYF | TGTGCCACCAGCAGAGATGTGGGACAGGGGTACGAGCAGTACTTC
TRBJ2-1 | NA | NA | TRBV18 | CASSGVSSYNEQFF | TGTGCCAGCTCCGGGGTAAGCTCCTACAATGAGCAGTTCTTC
TRBJ1-1 | NA | NA | TRBV3-1 | CASSQVPRAEAFF | TGTGCCAGCAGCCAAGTCCCACGGGCTGAAGCTTTCTTT
TRBJ2-1 | NA | few | TRBV29-1 | CSVEDRNRTPGDEQFF | TGCAGCGTTGAAGATCGGAATAGGACACCTGGCGATGAGCAGTTCTTC
TRBJ2-7 | TRBD1 | few | TRBV6-1 | CASSEGQGLYEQYF | TGTGCCAGCAGTGAGGGACAGGGGCTTTACGAGCAGTACTTC
TRBJ2-1 | TRBD2 | few | TRBV24-1 | CATSDPGGSGKRDQRNEQFF | TGTGCCACCAGTGACCCCGGTGGTAGCGGGAAAAGGGATCAGAGGAATGAGCAGTTCTTC
TRBJ2-7 | TRBD1 | once | TRBV15 | CATSSPRDRVDYEQYF | TGTGCCACCAGCAGTCCCCGGGACAGGGTGGACTACGAGCAGTACTTC
TRBJ2-1 | NA | NA | TRBV4-1 | CASSQITEQFF | TGCGCCAGCAGCCAAATCACTGAGCAGTTCTTC
TRBJ2-7 | NA | NA | TRBV10-3 | CAISESLGESEQYF | TGTGCCATCAGTGAGTCGCTCGGGGAATCCGAGCAGTACTTC
TRBJ2-5 | TRBD2 | NA | TRBV7-2 | CASSLGPGLAVETQYF | TGTGCCAGCAGCCTTGGCCCGGGACTAGCGGTGGAGACCCAGTACTTC
TRBJ2-3 | NA | NA | TRBV4-2 | CASSQDWRRSTDTQYF | TGTGCCAGCAGCCAAGATTGGAGGCGGAGCACAGATACGCAGTATTTT
TRBJ2-7 | TRBD2 | NA | TRBV4-3 | CASSQGGAGGYEQYF | TGCGCCAGCAGCCAAGGTGGAGCGGGAGGCTACGAGCAGTACTTC
TRBJ2-7 | TRBD2 | few | TRBV7-3 | CASSQGGLAGGEQYF | TGTGCCAGCAGCCAGGGGGGACTAGCAGGTGGCGAGCAGTACTTC
TRBJ1-1 | NA | NA | TRBV18 | CASSPPQVVGAFF | TGTGCCAGCTCACCACCGCAGGTGGTCGGGGCTTTCTTT
TRBJ2-7 | NA | NA | TRBV6-5 | CASSYGREQYF | TGTGCCAGCAGTTACGGGCGCGAGCAGTACTTC
TRBJ2-7 | TRBD1 | few | TRBV7-8 | CASSLGFRDSSYEQYF | TGTGCCAGCAGCTTAGGGTTTCGGGACAGCTCCTACGAGCAGTACTTC
TRBJ2-1 | NA | NA | TRBV29-1 | CSPSGDRPNEQFF | TGCAGCCCAAGTGGGGACCGGCCCAATGAGCAGTTCTTC
TRBJ1-2 | TRBD1 | NA | TRBV20-1 | CSAIHRGGNYGYTF | TGCAGTGCTATCCACAGGGGTGGGAACTATGGCTACACCTTC
TRBJ2-7 | TRBD2 | NA | TRBV6-2/TRBV6-3 | CASSSLAGGLSYEQYF | TGTGCCAGCAGTTCACTAGCGGGAGGACTCTCCTACGAGCAGTACTTC
TRBJ2-7 | TRBD1 | NA | TRBV6-5 | CASTFGTGSYEQYF | TGTGCCAGCACCTTCGGGACAGGGTCCTACGAGCAGTACTTC
TRBJ2-1 | NA | once | TRBV7-2 | CASKPWGRGIRIYNEQFF | TGTGCCAGCAAACCTTGGGGGCGGGGGATTCGGATATACAATGAGCAGTTCTTC
TRBJ2-5 | NA | NA | TRBV7-3 | CASSLRFVEETQYF | TGTGCCAGCAGCTTAAGGTTCGTGGAGGAGACCCAGTACTTC
TRBJ2-7 | NA | NA | TRBV6-1 | CASTRQNSYEQYF | TGTGCCAGCACACGGCAAAACTCCTACGAGCAGTACTTC
TRBJ1-1 | NA | NA | TRBV2 | CASTPGPGRGSTEAFF | TGTGCCAGCACCCCAGGTCCAGGGAGGGGTAGCACTGAAGCTTTCTTT
TRBJ2-3 | NA | NA | TRBV9 | CASNDRGSDTQYF | TGTGCCAGCAACGATAGAGGTTCCGATACGCAGTATTTT
TRBJ2-1 | TRBD2 | few | TRBV5-1 | CASSLDGASGLNTGEQFF | TGCGCCAGCAGCTTGGATGGGGCTAGCGGGCTGAATACGGGTGAGCAGTTCTTC
TRBJ2-3 | NA | NA | TRBV5-5 | CASSWGPDSSTDTQYF | TGTGCCAGCAGCTGGGGGCCGGACAGTAGCACAGATACGCAGTATTTT
TRBJ2-1 | TRBD2 | NA | TRBV5-1 | CASSLLLATNEQFF | TGCGCCAGCAGCTTGTTACTAGCGACCAATGAGCAGTTCTTC
TRBJ1-2 | TRBD1 | few | TRBV4-2 | CASSMGQANYGYTF | TGTGCCAGCAGCATGGGACAGGCTAACTATGGCTACACCTTC
TRBJ1-2 | NA | once | TRBV6-1 | CAGGTLDFYGYTF | TGTGCCGGCGGGACCCTCGACTTCTATGGCTACACCTTC